This T cell receptor beta chain was retrieved from a study of blood T cell repertoires in COVID-19. Study at large: Whether acute or convalescent, the COVID-19 samples came from the United States, Italy and Spain. T cells, B-cell-depleted T cells, or PBMCs supplied cDNA or gDNA.

Clones were read by immunoSEQ multiplex PCR, and TCRdb kept only the in-frame ones, dropping some. The table includes about 75,000 clones, approximately 90% detected once. This CDR3 has 13 amino acids. The ends lost 3 bases at V and 7 bases at J; junction bases unmatched: 4. Germline values: CDR1 GTSNPN, CDR2 SVGIG (reference sequence). This TCR was sampled from a woman in her seventies with acute or convalescent COVID-19. The chain employs TRBV30 and TRBJ1-5; 9 bases match TRBD1. The material sequenced was peripheral blood. The CDR3: CAWSGTGRQPQHF. The CDR3 DNA follows: TGTGCCTGGAGCGGGACAGGGAGACAGCCCCAGCATTTT.